This T cell receptor beta chain was captured by sequencing in a study of cytomegalovirus exposure and HLA in healthy donors. Overall study results and limits: Earlier analysis yielded a pattern in which most TCR beta V segments were productive about 90% or about 30% of the time.

Concerning this clone itself: Its specificity is not known.

Germline V gene data show CDR1 as SGDLS and CDR2 as YYNGEE. The CDR3 totals 17 residues. J was trimmed by 0 bases and V by 2 bases; bases with no gene match: 5. PCR amplification relied on 60 Vbeta primers (plus 13 Jbeta primers). Clones were read by immunoSEQ multiplex PCR, and TCRdb kept only the in-frame ones, dropping some. The sample has roughly 200,000 clones; 80% are singletons. This clonotype was sampled from a boy younger than 18 in good health and CMV-seronegative. The V and J genes are TRBV9 and TRBJ2-5; TRBD2 agrees at 12 bases. The sequencing sample was made of PBMCs. The DNA for the CDR3 is TGTGCCAGCAGCGTTTACGGACTAGCGGGATACCAAGAGACCCAGTACTTC. Translated, it gives CASSVYGLAGYQETQYF.